The clone carrying this T cell receptor beta chain has more than one count but fewer than ten. Its antigen is not known. Time point here: newly diagnosed GD, antithyroid drugs for less than 3 months. The TCR library was made from RNA that had been extracted from PBMCs in TRIzol. The TCR beta library used iRepertoire HTBI primers with Arm-PCR amplification of CDR3. TCRdb reanalysed the multiplex PCR reads using MiXCR and keeps one entry per CDR3 protein. The data show approximately 490,000 distinct CDR3 sequences, under 20% seen once. This record comes from a study of regulatory T cells in long-lasting Graves disease. Whole-study results and caveats: TCR diversity was lower in persistent than newly diagnosed Graves' disease.

These data were likewise used in another study, on T cells in Graves' hyperthyroidism and ophthalmopathy.

The source of this sequence is a man between 35 and 55 years old with Graves disease. The sample here was peripheral blood mononuclear cells (PBMCs), taken at new diagnosis, from a patient treated with antithyroid drugs.

Written as DNA, the CDR3 is TGCGCCAGCAGCCAAGATGGAAAGAAAATGAACACTGAAGCTTTCTTT. Translating it yields CASSQDGKKMNTEAFF. The gene calls are TRBV4-1 and TRBJ1-1; D unresolved. CDR1 is MGHRA, CDR2 YSYEKL, per germline. Trimming left V 0 bases short and J 0 bases short, with 11 bases between. The CDR3 is 16 amino acids.